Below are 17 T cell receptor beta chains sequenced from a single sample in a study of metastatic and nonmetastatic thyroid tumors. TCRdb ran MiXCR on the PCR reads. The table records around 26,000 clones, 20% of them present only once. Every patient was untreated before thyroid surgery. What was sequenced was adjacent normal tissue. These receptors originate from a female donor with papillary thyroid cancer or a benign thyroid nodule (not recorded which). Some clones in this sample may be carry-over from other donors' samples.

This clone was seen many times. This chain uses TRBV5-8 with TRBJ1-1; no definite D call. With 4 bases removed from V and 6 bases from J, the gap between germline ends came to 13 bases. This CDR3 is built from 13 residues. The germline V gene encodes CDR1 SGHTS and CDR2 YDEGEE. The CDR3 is CASSRTRIPEAFF. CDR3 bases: TGTGCCAGCAGCCGCACGAGAATCCCTGAAGCTTTCTTT. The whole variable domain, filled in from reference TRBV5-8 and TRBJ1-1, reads EAGVTQSPTHLIKTRGQQATLRCSPISGHTSVYWYQQALGLGLQFLLWYDEGEERNRGNFPPRFSGRQFPNYSSELNVNALELEDSALYLCASSRTRIPEAFFGQGTRLTVV.

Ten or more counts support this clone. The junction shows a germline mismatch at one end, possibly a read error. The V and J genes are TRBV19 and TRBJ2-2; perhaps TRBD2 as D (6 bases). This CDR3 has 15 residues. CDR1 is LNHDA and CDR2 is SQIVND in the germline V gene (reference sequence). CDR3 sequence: CASSIRGSNTGELFF. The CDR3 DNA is TGTGCCAGTAGTATTCGGGGGTCGAACACCGGGGAGCTGTTCTTT.

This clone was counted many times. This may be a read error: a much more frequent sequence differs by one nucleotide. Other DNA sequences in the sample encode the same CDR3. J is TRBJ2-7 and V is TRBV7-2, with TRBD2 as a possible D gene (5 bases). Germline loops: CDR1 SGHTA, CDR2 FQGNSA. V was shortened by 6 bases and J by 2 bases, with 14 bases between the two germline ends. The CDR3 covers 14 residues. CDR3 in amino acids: CASSPGLAPYEQYF. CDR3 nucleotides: TGTGCCAGCAGTCCGGGTCTAGCTCCCTACGAGCAGTACTTC.

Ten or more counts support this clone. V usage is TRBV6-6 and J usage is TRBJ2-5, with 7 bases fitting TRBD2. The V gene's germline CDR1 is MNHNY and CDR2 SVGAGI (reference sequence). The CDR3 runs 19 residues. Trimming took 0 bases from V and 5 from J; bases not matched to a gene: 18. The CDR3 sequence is CASSYSGVGAGEKRETQYF. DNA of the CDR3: TGTGCCAGCAGTTACTCGGGGGTCGGGGCGGGGGAGAAGAGGGAGACCCAGTACTTC.

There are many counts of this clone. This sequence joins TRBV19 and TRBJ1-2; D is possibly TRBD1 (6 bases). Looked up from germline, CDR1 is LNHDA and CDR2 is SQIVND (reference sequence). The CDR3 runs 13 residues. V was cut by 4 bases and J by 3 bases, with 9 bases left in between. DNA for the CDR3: TGTGCCAGTAGTACGGACAGATACTATGGCTACACCTTC. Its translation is CASSTDRYYGYTF.

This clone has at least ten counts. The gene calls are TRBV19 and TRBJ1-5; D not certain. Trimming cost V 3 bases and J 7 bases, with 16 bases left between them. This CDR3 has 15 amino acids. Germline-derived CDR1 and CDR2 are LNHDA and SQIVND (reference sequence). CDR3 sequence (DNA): TGTGCCAGTAGTATCGGGCTGTTGGAGAGACAGCCCCAGCATTTT. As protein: CASSIGLLERQPQHF.

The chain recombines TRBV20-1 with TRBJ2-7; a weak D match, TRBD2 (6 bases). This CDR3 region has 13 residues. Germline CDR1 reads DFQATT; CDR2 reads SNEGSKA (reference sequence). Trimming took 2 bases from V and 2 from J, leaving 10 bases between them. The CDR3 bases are TGCAGTGCTAGATTAGGCGGGACCTACGAGCAGTACTTC. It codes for CSARLGGTYEQYF.

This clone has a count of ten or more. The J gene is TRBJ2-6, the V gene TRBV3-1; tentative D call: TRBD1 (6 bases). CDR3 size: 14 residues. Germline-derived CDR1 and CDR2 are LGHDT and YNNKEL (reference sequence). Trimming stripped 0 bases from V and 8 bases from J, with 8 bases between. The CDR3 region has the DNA TGTGCCAGCAGCCAAGAAAGGGGGTCCAACGTCCTGACTTTC. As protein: CASSQERGSNVLTF.

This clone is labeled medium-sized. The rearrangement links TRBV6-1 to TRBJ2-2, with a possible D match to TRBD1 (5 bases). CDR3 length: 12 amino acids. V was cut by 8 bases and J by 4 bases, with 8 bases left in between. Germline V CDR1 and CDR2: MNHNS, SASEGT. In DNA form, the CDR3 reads TGTGCCAGCCGGACAACCACCGGGGAGCTGTTTTTT. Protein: CASRTTTGELFF.

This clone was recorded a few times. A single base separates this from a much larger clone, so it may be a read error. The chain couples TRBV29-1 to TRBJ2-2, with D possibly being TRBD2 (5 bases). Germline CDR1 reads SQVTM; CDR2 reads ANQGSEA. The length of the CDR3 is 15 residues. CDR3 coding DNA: TGCAGCGTTATGAACACTAGGGAGAACACCTGGGAGCTGTTTTTT. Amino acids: CSVMNTRENTWELFF.

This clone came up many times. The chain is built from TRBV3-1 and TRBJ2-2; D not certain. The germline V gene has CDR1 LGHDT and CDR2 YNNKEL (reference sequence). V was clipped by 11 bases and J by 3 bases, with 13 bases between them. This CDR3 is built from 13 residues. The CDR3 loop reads CAPPSDYTGELFF. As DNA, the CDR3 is TGTGCCCCCCCTTCCGACTACACCGGGGAGCTGTTTTTT.

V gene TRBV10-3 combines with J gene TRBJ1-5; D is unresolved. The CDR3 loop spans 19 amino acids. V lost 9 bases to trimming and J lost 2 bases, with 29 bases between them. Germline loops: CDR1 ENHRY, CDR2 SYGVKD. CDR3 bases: TGTGCCATAAGACCCGGTCGGCATCACCCCTCCACGGGCAATCAGCCCCAGCATTTT. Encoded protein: CAIRPGRHHPSTGNQPQHF.

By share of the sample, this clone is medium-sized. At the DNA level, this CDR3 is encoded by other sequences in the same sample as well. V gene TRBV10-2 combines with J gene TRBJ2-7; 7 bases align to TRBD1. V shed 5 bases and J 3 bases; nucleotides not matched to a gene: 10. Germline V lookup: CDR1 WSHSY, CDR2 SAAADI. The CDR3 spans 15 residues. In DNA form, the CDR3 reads TGCGCCAGCAGTCAACAGGGGATGGGGCTCTACGAGCAGTACTTC. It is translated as CASSQQGMGLYEQYF.

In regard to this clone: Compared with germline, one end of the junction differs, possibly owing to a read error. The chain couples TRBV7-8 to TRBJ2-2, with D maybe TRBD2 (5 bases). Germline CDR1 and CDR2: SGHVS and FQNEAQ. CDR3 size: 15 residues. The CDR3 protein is CASSTYVSGTGELFF. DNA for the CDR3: TGTGCCAGCAGCACATACGTCAGTGGCACCGGGGAGCTGTTCTTT. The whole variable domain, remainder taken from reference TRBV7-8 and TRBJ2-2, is GAGVSQSPRYKVAKRGQDVALRCDPISGHVSLFWYQQALGQGPEFLTYFQNEAQLDKSGLPSDRFFAERPEGSVSTLKIQRTQQEDSAVYLCASSTYVSGTGELFFGEGSRLTVL.

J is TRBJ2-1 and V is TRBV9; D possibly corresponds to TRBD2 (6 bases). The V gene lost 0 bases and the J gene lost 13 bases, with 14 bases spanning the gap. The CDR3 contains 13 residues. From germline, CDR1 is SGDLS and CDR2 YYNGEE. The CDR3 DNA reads TGTGCCAGCAGCGTAGACCTAACGGGAGAACAGTTCTTC. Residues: CASSVDLTGEQFF.

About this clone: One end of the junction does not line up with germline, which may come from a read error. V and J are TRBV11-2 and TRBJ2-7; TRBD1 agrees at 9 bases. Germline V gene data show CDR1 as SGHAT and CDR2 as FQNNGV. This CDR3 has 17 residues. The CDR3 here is CASSSSPVGQGRDEQYF. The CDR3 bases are TGTGCCAGTAGCTCCTCCCCCGTGGGACAGGGACGGGACGAGCAGTACTTC.

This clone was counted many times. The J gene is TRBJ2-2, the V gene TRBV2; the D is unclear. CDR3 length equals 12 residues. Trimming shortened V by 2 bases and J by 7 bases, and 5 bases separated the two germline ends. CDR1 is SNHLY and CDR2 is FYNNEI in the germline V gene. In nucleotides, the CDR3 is TGTGCCAGCAGTGAACAGAACGGGGAGCTGTTTTTT. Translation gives CASSEQNGELFF.